What follows are 15 T cell receptor beta chains derived from one specimen sequenced in a study of PD-1 blockade in classical Hodgkin lymphoma. Profiled with immunoSEQ multiplex PCR; TCRdb holds only in-frame clones, not every one. The top ten hold about 15% of the sample, which has some 64,000 clones, approximately 92% seen once. With no exception, relapse followed autologous stem cell transplantation in all patients, and brentuximab vedotin exposure varied. This sample comprised peripheral blood mononuclear cells (PBMCs), obtained at baseline. Receptor source: a human donor with classical Hodgkin lymphoma.

The CDR3 bases are TGTGCCAGCAGTCCCCGGCGGGACAGCTACGAGCAGTACTTC. It specifies CASSPRRDSYEQYF. V is TRBV7-2 and J is TRBJ2-7, with a weak D call TRBD1 (7 bases). Trimming left V 6 bases short and J 3 bases short, with 15 bases between. From germline, CDR1 is SGHTA and CDR2 FQGNSA. CDR3 length: 14 amino acids.

In its sample, this clone was seen a few times. This chain uses TRBV4-1 with TRBJ2-3; D not resolved. This CDR3 spans 15 amino acids. V was cut by 1 base and J by 0 bases, with 8 bases left in between. CDR1 MGHRA and CDR2 YSYEKL come from the germline V gene. DNA for the CDR3: TGCGCCAGCAGCCAAGTTTGGCCTAGCACAGATACGCAGTATTTT. The encoded protein is CASSQVWPSTDTQYF.

The rearrangement joins TRBV29-1 to TRBJ2-1; weak D call: TRBD1 (5 bases). The CDR3 consists of 14 residues. The germline gives CDR1 SQVTM, CDR2 ANQGSEA. V was clipped by 4 bases and J by 4 bases, with 14 bases between them. The DNA for the CDR3 is TGCAGCGTTGGGGGCCGTATATGGTACAATGAGCAGTTCTTC. Translated, it gives CSVGGRIWYNEQFF.

V usage is TRBV19 and J usage is TRBJ1-2, with 10 bases that match TRBD1. CDR3 length: 15 amino acids. The trim removed 1 base at V and 3 bases at J, leaving 2 bases unmatched. From germline, CDR1 is LNHDA and CDR2 SQIVND (reference sequence). CDR3 coding DNA: TGTGCCAGTAGTATAGGAGGGACAGGGGACTATGGCTACACCTTC. Translated, it gives CASSIGGTGDYGYTF.

The gene calls are TRBV29-1 and TRBJ2-3; 7 nucleotides align to TRBD1. In germline, CDR1 is SQVTM, CDR2 ANQGSEA. This CDR3 is 13 amino acids long. Trimming at V came to 8 bases and at J to 3 bases, leaving 8 bases not matched to a gene. The CDR3 sequence: CSSRQGTTDTQYF. The DNA of the CDR3 is TGCAGCTCCAGACAGGGTACGACAGATACGCAGTATTTT.

CDR3 sequence: CASSVGAGGPNEQFF. In nucleotides, the CDR3 is TGTGCCAGCAGCGTAGGAGCGGGGGGGCCCAATGAGCAGTTCTTC. This rearrangement joins TRBV9 to TRBJ2-1, with TRBD2 identical over 10 bases. The germline V gene encodes CDR1 SGDLS and CDR2 YYNGEE. The CDR3 is 15 amino acids. Unmatched junction bases numbered 3, after V lost 0 bases and J lost 6 bases. Drawing the rest from reference TRBV9 and TRBJ2-1, the complete variable domain is DSGVTQTPKHLITATGQRVTLRCSPRSGDLSVYWYQQSLDQGLQFLIQYYNGEERAKGNILERFSAQQFPDLHSELNLSSLELGDSALYFCASSVGAGGPNEQFFGPGTRLTVL.

The rearrangement uses TRBV2 and TRBJ2-7; 7 nucleotides line up with TRBD1. CDR1 is SNHLY, CDR2 FYNNEI, per germline. V gave up 5 bases and J gave up 2 bases; unmatched junction bases: 3. The CDR3 length is 13 residues. CDR3 region: CASSPGTAYEQYF. The DNA for the CDR3 is TGTGCCAGCAGTCCCGGGACAGCCTACGAGCAGTACTTC.

The CDR3 DNA is TGTGCCAGCAGCTTCCCAGGGGGCGGTGAGCAGTTCTTC. Its protein is CASSFPGGGEQFF. The rearrangement links TRBV7-9 to TRBJ2-1, with TRBD1 identical over 8 bases. The trim removed 3 bases at V and 9 bases at J, leaving 4 bases unmatched. The germline CDR1 and CDR2 sequences are SEHNR and FQNEAQ (reference sequence). This CDR3 is built from 13 residues.

The chain combines TRBV6-1 with TRBJ2-7; 11 bases are shared with TRBD1. Germline CDR1 MNHNS, CDR2 SASEGT. This CDR3 spans 15 amino acids. V gave up 4 bases and J gave up 1 base; unmatched junction bases: 3. Here the CDR3 reads CASSVGQGASYEQYF. In DNA form, the CDR3 reads TGTGCCAGCAGTGTAGGACAGGGGGCTTCCTACGAGCAGTACTTC.

CDR3 sequence reads: CASSGWTGATPGDTQYF. DNA of the CDR3: TGTGCCAGCAGTGGCTGGACAGGGGCCACCCCCGGGGATACGCAGTATTTT. V usage is TRBV27 and J usage is TRBJ2-3; 9 bases align to TRBD1. This CDR3 spans 17 amino acids. Per germline, CDR1 MNHEY and CDR2 SMNVEV (reference sequence). With V trimmed by 5 bases and J by 6 bases, 15 bases remained unmatched.

The chain combines TRBV2 with TRBJ2-1; TRBD2 matches at 7 bases. The V and J ends lost 10 bases and 6 bases, in that order; junction bases with no gene match: 9. The CDR3 runs to 13 residues. CDR1 and CDR2 from the germline V gene are SNHLY and FYNNEI. The CDR3 here is CATRLAVSNEQFF. CDR3 coding DNA: TGTGCCACCCGGCTAGCGGTTTCCAATGAGCAGTTCTTC.

As to this clone: Additional DNA sequences in this sample encode the identical CDR3. V and J are TRBV7-9 and TRBJ1-1; no clear D. The CDR3 spans 12 residues. The V and J ends lost 0 bases and 7 bases respectively, with 6 bases between them. Per germline, CDR1 SEHNR and CDR2 FQNEAQ (reference sequence). CDR3 DNA: TGTGCCAGCAGCTTAGCGGACCTTGAAGCTTTCTTT. It encodes CASSLADLEAFF. The full variable domain, completed using reference TRBV7-9 and TRBJ1-1, is DTGVSQNPRHKITKRGQNVTFRCDPISEHNRLYWYRQTLGQGPEFLTYFQNEAQLEKSRLLSDRFSAERPKGSFSTLEIQRTEQGDSAMYLCASSLADLEAFFGQGTRLTVV.

The V and J genes are TRBV5-4 and TRBJ2-7, with 9 bases fitting TRBD2. The CDR3 consists of 14 residues. Germline CDR1 SGHNT, CDR2 YYREEE (reference sequence). The junction had 5 bases not matched to a gene; V was cut back by 7 bases and J by 0 bases. The CDR3 DNA reads as TGTGCCAGCGGGACTAGCACCAGCTCCTACGAGCAGTACTTC. Amino acid sequence: CASGTSTSSYEQYF.

The chain recombines TRBV2 with TRBJ1-5, with D maybe TRBD1 (6 bases). Per the germline V gene, CDR1 is SNHLY and CDR2 is FYNNEI. The V end lost 11 bases, the J end lost 3 bases, and 20 bases lay between the germline ends. The CDR3 runs to 15 residues. The CDR3 DNA reads as TGTGCCTCCTCCGGGACACACCCCCCCAATCAGCCCCAGCATTTT. This encodes CASSGTHPPNQPQHF.

V is TRBV6-8 and J is TRBJ2-7, with unresolved D. The V gene lost 7 bases and the J gene lost 2 bases, with 15 bases spanning the gap. Germline CDR1 MNHGY, CDR2 SAAAGT. This CDR3 region has 14 residues. The CDR3 sequence: CASIFPRGTYEQYF. CDR3 nucleotides: TGTGCCAGCATTTTCCCGCGCGGCACCTACGAGCAGTACTTC.